These 6 T cell receptor beta chains came from one sample sequenced in a study of beta chain features in type 1 diabetes. General study points: TCRB CDR3 length was moderately but significantly reduced in all four CD4+ subsets of Type 1 diabetes patients.

Which antigens these TCRs recognize remains unknown. What was sequenced were expressed TCRB transcripts, since all of the isolated RNA had been reverse transcribed. Some clones are missing from TCRdb's copy, which holds only in-frame ones; the method was immunoSEQ multiplex PCR. The sample lists approximately 60,000 clones, approximately 52% occurring once. The sample taken for sequencing was Tregs from blood. These receptors were taken from a woman aged 40 to 55 with type 1 diabetes.

V is TRBV27 and J is TRBJ2-1; weak D call: TRBD2 (6 bases). The V gene lost 5 bases and the J gene lost 0 bases, with 14 bases spanning the gap. Germline V CDR1 and CDR2: MNHEY, SMNVEV (reference sequence). This CDR3 is 16 amino acids long. In nucleotides, the CDR3 is TGTGCCAGCAGTACCCAGGACGGGGGCTCCTACAATGAGCAGTTCTTC. It is translated as CASSTQDGGSYNEQFF.

The CDR3 loop reads CSVGGVGSSYEQYF. The DNA for the CDR3 is TGCAGCGTTGGGGGGGTGGGGAGCTCCTACGAGCAGTACTTC. This chain links TRBV29-1 with TRBJ2-7; D is perhaps TRBD2 (6 bases). The germline gives CDR1 SQVTM, CDR2 ANQGSEA. This CDR3 spans 14 amino acids. Trimming stripped 4 bases from V and 0 bases from J, with 13 bases between.

J is TRBJ2-7 and V is TRBV6-5; D may be TRBD1 (5 bases). Between the trimmed V and J ends, which lost 6 bases and 2 bases, there was a span of 14 bases. The CDR3 sequence is 14 residues long. Germline CDR1 reads MNHEY; CDR2 reads SVGAGI. In DNA form, the CDR3 reads TGTGCCAGCAGCCGACAGCCTGTTACCTACGAGCAGTACTTC. Translating it yields CASSRQPVTYEQYF.

V is TRBV7-8 and J is TRBJ2-7; 10 bases are a match to TRBD1. After removal of 4 bases from V and 3 bases from J, the junction contained 6 bases not matched to a gene. CDR1 is SGHVS, CDR2 FQNEAQ, per germline. CDR3 length: 15 amino acids. The CDR3 sequence: CASSSRTGGIYEQYF. The CDR3 coding sequence is TGTGCCAGCAGCTCAAGGACAGGGGGTATCTACGAGCAGTACTTC. The full variable domain, completed using reference TRBV7-8 and TRBJ2-7, is GAGVSQSPRYKVAKRGQDVALRCDPISGHVSLFWYQQALGQGPEFLTYFQNEAQLDKSGLPSDRFFAERPEGSVSTLKIQRTQQEDSAVYLCASSSRTGGIYEQYFGPGTRLTVT.

This chain joins TRBV30 and TRBJ2-5; 7 bases line up with TRBD1. This CDR3 is built from 14 residues. Germline-derived CDR1 and CDR2 are GTSNPN and SVGIG (reference sequence). The ends lost 1 base at V and 5 bases at J; junction bases unmatched: 7. CDR3 in DNA: TGTGCCTGGAGTGGCACAGGGGTTGGGGAGACCCAGTACTTC. Residues: CAWSGTGVGETQYF.

The V and J genes are TRBV6-1 and TRBJ2-3; D may be TRBD1 (5 bases). CDR1 is MNHNS, CDR2 SASEGT, per germline. The CDR3 is 17 amino acids. Trimming cost V 3 bases and J 7 bases, with 23 bases left between them. The DNA for the CDR3 is TGTGCCAGCAGTGACCTCTGGACACCGACCCTAGGGAATACGCAGTATTTT. It encodes CASSDLWTPTLGNTQYF.